This T cell receptor beta chain was documented in a study of T cell responses to AZD1222 COVID-19 vaccine. A word on this clone: What it recognizes is unknown.

Study results and limitations: Donors were mostly white British, more females; clonal diversity possibly underestimated. Nearly half of spike-specific TCRs reportedly go after variant regions that carry no mutations. All repertoire sampling was performed exclusively after the peak T cell response.

Both about-4-week and about-12-week second-dose recipients were combined. After removal of 5 bases from V and 3 bases from J, the junction contained 4 bases not matched to a gene. Looked up from germline, CDR1 is MNHEY and CDR2 is SVGAGI. The CDR3 is 14 amino acids. The method was immunoSEQ multiplex PCR; TCRdb's version includes in-frame clones alone and lacks a portion of them. In the table there are over 150,000 clones, around nine tenths of which are singletons. This chain connects TRBV6-5 to TRBJ2-7, with TRBD2 identical over 10 bases. Sequences were derived from peripheral blood, sampled 28 days after the second AZD1222 dose. The clonotype was recovered from an adult who received the AZD1222 COVID-19 vaccine. The CDR3 loop is CASSPGLADYEQYF. In DNA form, the CDR3 reads TGTGCCAGCAGTCCTGGACTAGCGGACTACGAGCAGTACTTC.